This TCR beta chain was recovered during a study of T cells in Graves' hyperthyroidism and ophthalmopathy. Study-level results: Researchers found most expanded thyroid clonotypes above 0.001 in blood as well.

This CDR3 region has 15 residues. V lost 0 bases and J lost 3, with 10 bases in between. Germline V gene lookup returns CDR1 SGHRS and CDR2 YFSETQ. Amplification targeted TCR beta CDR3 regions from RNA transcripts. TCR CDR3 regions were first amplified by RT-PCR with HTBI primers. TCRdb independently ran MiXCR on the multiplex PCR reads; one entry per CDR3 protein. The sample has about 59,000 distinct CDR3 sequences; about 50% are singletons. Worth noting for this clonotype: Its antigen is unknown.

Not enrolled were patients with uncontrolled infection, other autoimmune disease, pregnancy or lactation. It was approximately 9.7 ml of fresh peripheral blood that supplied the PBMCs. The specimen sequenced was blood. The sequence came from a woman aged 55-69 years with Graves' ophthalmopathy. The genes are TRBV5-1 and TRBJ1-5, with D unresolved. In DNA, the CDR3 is TGCGCCAGCAGCTTGGGCGGATCCGCCAATCAGCCCCAGCATTTT. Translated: CASSLGGSANQPQHF.